The next 22 T cell receptor beta chains were all read from a single sample in a study of CD8 T cells in Susac syndrome. Reverse transcription of about 0.45 to 1 ug RNA was performed with random hexamers. TCRdb itself ran the immunoSEQ multiplex PCR reads through MiXCR, one entry per CDR3 protein. The sample includes around 270,000 distinct CDR3 sequences, around 85% seen only once; the top ten take approximately 0.2%. The material sequenced was CD8+ T cells from PBMCs. These receptors originate from a human donor with multiple sclerosis.

V is TRBV7-9 and J is TRBJ2-2, with 7 bases that match TRBD2. V shed 4 bases, J shed 4 bases, and the junction held 12 bases outside the gene matches. The CDR3 covers 17 residues. CDR1 is SEHNR and CDR2 is FQNEAQ in the germline V gene (reference sequence). Written as DNA, the CDR3 is TGTGCCAGCAGCTCGTTAGCGGGCGGGAGAGGCACCGGGGAGCTGTTTTTT. Residues: CASSSLAGGRGTGELFF.

The rearrangement links TRBV10-3 to TRBJ2-7; TRBD2 aligns across 9 bases. The V gene's germline CDR1 is ENHRY and CDR2 SYGVKD. The CDR3 spans 17 residues. J gave up 8 bases and V 6 bases, and 20 bases lay outside the gene matches. The CDR3 reads CAISRSGRSGIFFKQYF. The CDR3 DNA sequence: TGTGCCATCAGCCGCAGCGGGAGGTCCGGGATTTTTTTCAAGCAGTACTTC.

The chain couples TRBV7-9 to TRBJ2-7; possible D gene TRBD1, 5 bases. The CDR3 consists of 12 residues. Germline V CDR1 and CDR2: SEHNR, FQNEAQ (reference sequence). V dropped 7 bases and J dropped 3 bases, with 10 bases sitting between them. CDR3 amino acids: CASNPGNYEQYF. The CDR3 coding sequence is TGTGCCAGCAACCCAGGGAACTACGAGCAGTACTTC.

The rearrangement links TRBV6-5 to TRBJ1-4; the match to TRBD1 covers 10 bases. The CDR3 is made up of 17 amino acids. Germline lookup yields CDR1 MNHEY and CDR2 SVGAGI. V lost 0 bases, J lost 0 bases, and 1 base stayed unmatched. The chain's CDR3 is CASSYSGQGTTNEKLFF. CDR3 bases: TGTGCCAGCAGTTACTCGGGACAGGGGACAACTAATGAAAAACTGTTTTTT.

The CDR3 sequence is CAWSAGVGETQYF. The CDR3 DNA follows: TGTGCCTGGAGTGCCGGGGTAGGAGAGACCCAGTACTTC. The gene calls are TRBV30 and TRBJ2-5; TRBD2 might be the D (5 bases). Germline V gene data show CDR1 as GTSNPN and CDR2 as SVGIG (reference sequence). Trimming pared 1 base from V and 4 bases from J, leaving 10 bases between. The CDR3 sequence is 13 residues long.

The chain joins TRBV7-9 to TRBJ1-2, with D hard to call. The V and J ends lost 3 bases and 7 bases respectively, with 21 bases between them. Germline lookup yields CDR1 SEHNR and CDR2 FQNEAQ (reference sequence). This CDR3 has 16 residues. Here the CDR3 DNA reads TGTGCCAGCAGCTTTTCTGAGGGTTCGGGCCTTGGTGGCTACACCTTC. Its protein is CASSFSEGSGLGGYTF.

The chain recombines TRBV4-3 with TRBJ1-2, with a possible D match to TRBD1 (6 bases). The CDR3 covers 15 residues. Germline CDR1 reads LGHNA; CDR2 reads YSLEER. Between the trimmed V and J ends, which lost 0 bases and 7 bases, there was a span of 15 bases. The CDR3 here is CASSQDYIAGAGYTF. In nucleotides, the CDR3 is TGCGCCAGCAGCCAAGATTATATCGCGGGGGCTGGCTACACCTTC.

This chain uses TRBV6-6 with TRBJ2-7; 7 bases fit TRBD2. CDR1 MNHNY and CDR2 SVGAGI come from the germline V gene (reference sequence). This CDR3 has 16 amino acids. With V trimmed by 2 bases and J by 0 bases, 7 bases remained unmatched. CDR3: CASSYLLAHSSYEQYF. CDR3 in DNA: TGTGCCAGCAGTTACCTACTAGCGCACAGCTCCTACGAGCAGTACTTC.

The chain employs TRBV29-1 and TRBJ2-7; D may be TRBD2 (6 bases). Germline loops: CDR1 SQVTM, CDR2 ANQGSEA. V shed 7 bases and J shed 3 bases, with 16 bases lying between them. The CDR3 is made up of 13 amino acids. CDR3 amino acids: CSARTGDGYEQYF. CDR3 nucleotide sequence: TGCAGCGCCCGGACGGGAGACGGCTACGAGCAGTACTTC.

The chain joins TRBV19 to TRBJ2-1; D tentatively reads TRBD1 or TRBD2 (5 bases each). The germline V and J ends were trimmed by 5 bases and 12 bases, with 17 bases remaining between them. Germline-derived CDR1 and CDR2 are LNHDA and SQIVND (reference sequence). CDR3 length: 13 amino acids. CDR3 sequence reads: CASSPVGAPGQFF. CDR3 sequence (DNA): TGTGCCAGTAGTCCCGTCGGGGCCCCTGGGCAGTTCTTC.

The rearrangement uses TRBV19 and TRBJ2-1, with 8 nucleotides matching TRBD2. Germline V gene data show CDR1 as LNHDA and CDR2 as SQIVND (reference sequence). The CDR3 extends over 16 amino acids. The J segment lost 0 bases and the V segment lost 5 bases, leaving 6 bases of the junction unmatched. CDR3 region: CASSRGGIGSYNEQFF. As DNA, the CDR3 is TGTGCCAGTAGTCGGGGGGGGATTGGCTCCTACAATGAGCAGTTCTTC.

This clonotype was counted only a few times. The chain uses TRBV4-1 and TRBJ2-3; no clear D gene. Germline values: CDR1 MGHRA, CDR2 YSYEKL. The CDR3 runs to 16 residues. The ends were cut back, 2 bases at V and 4 bases at J, with 16 bases in the middle. The CDR3 DNA sequence: TGCGCCAGCAGCCAATTCGAGCTCCCCTGGGCAGATACGCAGTATTTT. Encoded protein: CASSQFELPWADTQYF.

This sequence joins TRBV29-1 and TRBJ2-5, with D uncertain. CDR1 and CDR2 (germline): SQVTM, ANQGSEA. Trimming removed 2 bases from V and 1 base from J, with 8 bases in between. The CDR3 consists of 13 residues. CDR3 protein: CSVEKRLQETQYF. The CDR3 DNA reads TGCAGCGTTGAAAAACGCCTCCAAGAGACCCAGTACTTC.

The chain is built from TRBV6-2 or TRBV6-3 and TRBJ2-7, with 10 bases lining up with TRBD2. The V and J ends lost 8 bases and 0 bases, in that order; junction bases with no gene match: 16. This CDR3 is 18 amino acids long. Germline CDR1 reads MNHEY; CDR2 reads SVGEGT. This CDR3 reads CASRPGLARALFSYEQYF. The DNA of the CDR3 is TGTGCCAGCCGGCCGGGACTAGCGCGCGCCTTGTTCTCCTACGAGCAGTACTTC.

The chain is built from TRBV11-3 and TRBJ1-1; D ambiguous. Trimming removed 0 bases at V and 3 bases at J, with 8 bases between. The CDR3 sequence is 14 residues long. Germline CDR1 reads SGHNT; CDR2 reads YENEEA. The CDR3 sequence is CASSLEGSHTEAFF. CDR3 sequence (DNA): TGTGCCAGCAGCTTAGAGGGGTCACACACTGAAGCTTTCTTT.

The CDR3 bases are TGTGCCAGTAGTACCACAGGGCGAGGGGCTTACAATGAGCAGTTCTTC. This translates into CASSTTGRGAYNEQFF. The chain recombines TRBV19 with TRBJ2-1, with D perhaps matching TRBD1 (6 bases). Germline V gene lookup returns CDR1 LNHDA and CDR2 SQIVND (reference sequence). Trimming took off 4 bases at V and 4 bases at J, with 17 bases between the two ends. The CDR3 totals 16 residues.

J is TRBJ2-3 and V is TRBV4-3; 8 bases agree with TRBD2. The CDR3 runs 17 residues. V was pared by 1 base and J by 2 bases, with 8 bases of the junction left unmatched. Per the germline V gene, CDR1 is LGHNA and CDR2 is YSLEER. The CDR3 bases are TGCGCCAGCAGCCAAGGAGGTGGACTAGCCCTCACAGATACGCAGTATTTT. Its protein product is CASSQGGGLALTDTQYF.

The J gene is TRBJ2-3, the V gene TRBV29-1; 9 nucleotides line up with TRBD2. V gave up 0 bases and J gave up 5 bases; unmatched junction bases: 6. CDR1 SQVTM and CDR2 ANQGSEA come from the germline V gene. The length of the CDR3 is 15 residues. The CDR3 loop is CSVEEASGKLDTQYF. CDR3 in DNA: TGCAGCGTTGAAGAGGCTAGCGGGAAGTTAGATACGCAGTATTTT.

This sequence joins TRBV7-6 and TRBJ1-2, with TRBD1 identical over 7 bases. CDR1 is SGHVS and CDR2 is FNYEAQ in the germline V gene. The CDR3 runs to 14 residues. J lost 6 bases, V lost 11 bases, and 15 bases had no gene match. This CDR3 reads CAGPEDRRRDGYTF. Written as DNA, the CDR3 is TGTGCCGGGCCCGAGGACAGGCGGCGCGATGGCTACACCTTC.

The genes are TRBV28 and TRBJ1-2; D remains unclear. Deletions cut 4 bases from V and 2 bases from J, with 23 bases between. There are 18 residues in the CDR3. CDR1 and CDR2 (germline): MDHEN, SYDVKM. CDR3 sequence (DNA): TGTGCCAGCAGTTCGATTTGGTTTTGGGCGGACTCCAACTATGGCTACACCTTC. Translating it yields CASSSIWFWADSNYGYTF.

In its sample, this clonotype was seen once. The CDR3: CASRKRESLQYNEQFF. For the CDR3, the DNA is TGTGCCAGCAGGAAGCGGGAGTCCCTCCAATACAATGAGCAGTTCTTC. This sequence joins TRBV21-1 and TRBJ2-1; the D call of TRBD2 is as the table states it, not checked on the DNA. TRBV21-1 is a pseudogene segment. This CDR3 has 16 amino acids.

The count of this clonotype is one. The chain links TRBV10-3 to TRBJ2-3; TRBD1 matches at 8 bases. CDR3 length: 17 residues. Germline assignment: CDR1 ENHRY and CDR2 SYGVKD. The V gene end was trimmed by 0 bases and the J gene end by 4 bases; junction bases not matched to a gene: 9. This CDR3 reads CAISESSGTGSSDTQYF. CDR3 nucleotides: TGTGCCATCAGTGAGTCCTCCGGGACAGGAAGTTCAGATACGCAGTATTTT.